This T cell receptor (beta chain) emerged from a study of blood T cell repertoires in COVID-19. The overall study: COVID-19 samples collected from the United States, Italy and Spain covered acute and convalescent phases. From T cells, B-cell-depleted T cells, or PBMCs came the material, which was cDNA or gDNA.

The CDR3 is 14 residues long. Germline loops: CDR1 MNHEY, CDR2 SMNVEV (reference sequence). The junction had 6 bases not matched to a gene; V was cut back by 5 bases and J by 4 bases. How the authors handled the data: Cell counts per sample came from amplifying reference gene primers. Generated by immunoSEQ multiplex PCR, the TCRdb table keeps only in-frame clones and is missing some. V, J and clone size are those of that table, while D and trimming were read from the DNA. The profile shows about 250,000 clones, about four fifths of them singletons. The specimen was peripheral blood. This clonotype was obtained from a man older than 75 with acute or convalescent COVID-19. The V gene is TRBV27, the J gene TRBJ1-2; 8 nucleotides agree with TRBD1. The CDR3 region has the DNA TGTGCCAGCAGTCCAGGGGGCCAGGGCTATGGCTACACCTTC. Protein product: CASSPGGQGYGYTF.